This T cell receptor (beta chain) was documented in a study of identical twins. Whole-study findings and limits: Out-of-frame TCR alpha sharing observed in monozygotic twins exceeded model estimates. Reduced insertions were recorded for abundant cord blood beta clonotypes, with no such pattern in memory repertoires.

Through template switching, a universal primer site was introduced, and the cDNA contained unique molecular identifiers. MiXCR was run by TCRdb on the 5' RACE reads, yielding one entry per CDR3 protein. The sample lists 1.5 million to 2 million distinct CDR3 sequences, under 35% occurring once. The CDR3 contains 18 residues. Looked up from germline, CDR1 is LGHDT and CDR2 is YNNKEL (reference sequence). Germline trimming cut 2 bases from V and 11 bases from J; bases unmatched to any gene: 14. In the case of this clonotype: What it binds is unknown.

Sequencing was done on a sample of cord blood. The receptor comes from a newborn girl in good health. The gene calls are TRBV3-1 and TRBJ2-5; 16 nucleotides agree with TRBD2. This chain's CDR3 is CASSQFAGTSGGGNEQYF. The CDR3 DNA is TGTGCCAGCAGCCAATTTGCCGGGACTAGCGGGGGGGGGAATGAGCAGTACTTC.